These T cell receptor beta chains were read from a single sample in a study of T-cell memory formation after mild COVID-19. TCRdb itself ran the 5' RACE reads through MiXCR, one entry per CDR3 protein. Of about 140,000 distinct CDR3 sequences in the sample, over 6% were seen once. The source material was PBMCs or a T cell subset sorted from them (not recorded which). Receptor source: an adult woman who had mild COVID-19 (a few samples of this study predate the infection). Cell type and time point are not known. CDR3s include the opening cysteine and the closing phenylalanine or tryptophan. Fields, in order: D gene, clone size, V gene, J gene, CDR3 DNA, CDR3 protein. The D gene is left open where the match is weak. A row's size may be missing; if present it is once, few, many or a size class.

D: TRBD2; size: few; V: TRBV5-6; J: TRBJ2-3; DNA: TGTGCCAGCAGGAAGGCGGGAGGTGTAGATACGCAGTATTTT; CDR3: CASRKAGGVDTQYF
D: TRBD1; size: few; V: TRBV12-3/TRBV12-4; J: TRBJ2-7; DNA: TGTGCCAGCAGTCCTGGACAGGGGGCCTCCTACGAGCAGTACTTC; CDR3: CASSPGQGASYEQYF
D: -; size: -; V: TRBV24-1; J: TRBJ2-3; DNA: TGTGCCACCAGTGCATATGGGAATACGCAGTATTTT; CDR3: CATSAYGNTQYF
D: -; size: many; V: TRBV29-1; J: TRBJ2-7; DNA: TGCAGCGTTGGGGACACCGGGAGCTCCTACGAGCAGTACTTC; CDR3: CSVGDTGSSYEQYF
D: -; size: many; V: TRBV10-2; J: TRBJ2-6; DNA: TGCGCCAGCAGTGAATCCTGGGGACTGGACTCTGGGGCCAACGTCCTGACTTTC; CDR3: CASSESWGLDSGANVLTF
D: TRBD2; size: few; V: TRBV3-1; J: TRBJ2-5; DNA: TGTGCCAGCAGCCAGGTTTCAGCGGGAGTTGGTCAAGAGACCCAGTACTTC; CDR3: CASSQVSAGVGQETQYF
D: TRBD1; size: many; V: TRBV4-2; J: TRBJ2-4; DNA: TGTGCCAGCAGCCATGGAACCGGGACAGTAGCCAAAAACATTCAGTACTTC; CDR3: CASSHGTGTVAKNIQYF
D: -; size: few; V: TRBV4-2; J: TRBJ1-3; DNA: TGTGCCAGCAGCCACCCTGTCGGCATCGGAAACACCATATATTTT; CDR3: CASSHPVGIGNTIYF
D: TRBD1; size: many; V: TRBV6-5; J: TRBJ2-7; DNA: TGTGCCAGCAGAACCGCCCCACACAGGGGCTCCTACGAGCAGTACTTC; CDR3: CASRTAPHRGSYEQYF
D: TRBD1; size: many; V: TRBV20-1; J: TRBJ1-2; DNA: TGCAGTGCTCCCGGACAGGGGGCCGCGATTGGTGGCTACACCTTC; CDR3: CSAPGQGAAIGGYTF
D: -; size: few; V: TRBV12-3/TRBV12-4; J: TRBJ1-4; DNA: TGTGCCAGCAGTTTCTGGAGCAGCCTTAATGAAAAACTGTTTTTT; CDR3: CASSFWSSLNEKLFF
D: -; size: few; V: TRBV29-1; J: TRBJ2-7; DNA: TGCAGCGTGAGGATAGCAGGTGACGAGCAGTACTTC; CDR3: CSVRIAGDEQYF
D: TRBD2; size: many; V: TRBV20-1; J: TRBJ2-2; DNA: TGCAGTGCTAGAGATGGAGTAGCGGGGACCGGGGAGCTGTTTTTT; CDR3: CSARDGVAGTGELFF
D: -; size: few; V: TRBV29-1; J: TRBJ2-5; DNA: TGCAGCGTTGCTTGGGGGTTGGAGACCCAGTACTTC; CDR3: CSVAWGLETQYF
D: -; size: many; V: TRBV24-1; J: TRBJ2-4; DNA: TGTGCCACCAGTGACCAGACGGTAAACATTCAGTACTTC; CDR3: CATSDQTVNIQYF
D: -; size: many; V: TRBV12-3/TRBV12-4; J: TRBJ2-4; DNA: TGTGCCAGCAGCGTCAGCGTGGCCAAAAACATTCAGTACTTC; CDR3: CASSVSVAKNIQYF
D: -; size: -; V: TRBV20-1; J: TRBJ1-1; DNA: TGCAGTGCCTATGGAAACACTGAAGCTTTCTTT; CDR3: CSAYGNTEAFF
D: TRBD1; size: many; V: TRBV20-1; J: TRBJ1-1; DNA: TGCAGTGCTACGTACAGGGGGCGCGGGATGAACACTGAAGCTTTCTTT; CDR3: CSATYRGRGMNTEAFF
D: -; size: -; V: TRBV7-8; J: TRBJ2-3; DNA: TGTGCCAGCAGCCCCCAGACTGGGACAGATACGCAGTATTTT; CDR3: CASSPQTGTDTQYF
D: TRBD1; size: many; V: TRBV12-3/TRBV12-4; J: TRBJ2-2; DNA: TGTGCCAGCAGCAGGGACAGGGGTTACACCGGGGAGCTGTTTTTT; CDR3: CASSRDRGYTGELFF
D: -; size: many; V: TRBV15; J: TRBJ2-3; DNA: TGTGCCACCAGCAGAGAGGGGGATACGCAGTATTTT; CDR3: CATSREGDTQYF
D: -; size: few; V: TRBV19; J: TRBJ1-1; DNA: TGTGCCAGTAGTATAGACGGGCAGGGGAACACTGAAGCTTTCTTT; CDR3: CASSIDGQGNTEAFF
D: -; size: many; V: TRBV12-3/TRBV12-4; J: TRBJ2-7; DNA: TGTGCCAGCAGTAGAGGGCTAGATTTGGACTACGAGCAGTACTTC; CDR3: CASSRGLDLDYEQYF
D: TRBD1; size: many; V: TRBV5-1; J: TRBJ1-1; DNA: TGCGCCAGCAGCTTGGGATCGACAGGGGAGAACACTGAAGCTTTCTTT; CDR3: CASSLGSTGENTEAFF
D: -; size: few; V: TRBV7-2; J: TRBJ1-1; DNA: TGTGCCAGCAGCATAAGTTCCACTGAAGCTTTCTTT; CDR3: CASSISSTEAFF
D: TRBD2; size: -; V: TRBV10-3; J: TRBJ2-3; DNA: TGTGCCATCAGTGAAGGGGAGGGAGAGGATACGCAGTATTTT; CDR3: CAISEGEGEDTQYF
D: -; size: -; V: TRBV15; J: TRBJ2-1; DNA: TGTGCCACCAGCAGAGATCGAGACCTAACCTACAATGAGCAGTTCTTC; CDR3: CATSRDRDLTYNEQFF
D: -; size: few; V: TRBV7-3; J: TRBJ2-1; DNA: TGTGCCAGCAGCCCCCAGGGGGGGGCATCCAATGAGCAGTTCTTC; CDR3: CASSPQGGASNEQFF
D: -; size: many; V: TRBV10-3; J: TRBJ2-1; DNA: TGTGCCATCAGTGTCACAGGGAGTCTTTCTACGAATGAGCAGTTCTTC; CDR3: CAISVTGSLSTNEQFF
D: TRBD2; size: few; V: TRBV24-1; J: TRBJ2-2; DNA: TGTGCCACCAGTGATCCCGGCGGGGGACGCGCCGGGGAGCTGTTTTTT; CDR3: CATSDPGGGRAGELFF
D: TRBD1; size: -; V: TRBV2; J: TRBJ1-2; DNA: TGTGCCAGCAGTCGGACAGGCGATCGTCTCTATGGCTACACCTTC; CDR3: CASSRTGDRLYGYTF
D: TRBD1; size: -; V: TRBV7-9; J: TRBJ2-5; DNA: TGTGCCAGCAGCTTAGGGCGGCGGGACAGGGGCGTCGAGACCCAGTACTTC; CDR3: CASSLGRRDRGVETQYF
D: -; size: -; V: TRBV20-1; J: TRBJ1-1; DNA: TGCAGTGCTAGAGTTGGGGGAGGGGTGGGCACTGAAGCTTTCTTT; CDR3: CSARVGGGVGTEAFF
D: -; size: many; V: TRBV5-1; J: TRBJ2-5; DNA: TGCGCCAGCAGCTTGGTGGGGGACCAAGAGACCCAGTACTTC; CDR3: CASSLVGDQETQYF
D: -; size: many; V: TRBV20-1; J: TRBJ1-2; DNA: TGCAGTGCTACCTACGTATCCGCGACCTCCTGGGGTGGCTACACCTTC; CDR3: CSATYVSATSWGGYTF
D: -; size: many; V: TRBV5-1; J: TRBJ2-5; DNA: TGCGCCAGCAGCTTGCGACAAGGTGGAGAGACCCAGTACTTC; CDR3: CASSLRQGGETQYF
D: TRBD1; size: -; V: TRBV2; J: TRBJ1-2; DNA: TGTGCCAGCAGGGCGACAGGGAACTATGGCTACACCTTC; CDR3: CASRATGNYGYTF
D: -; size: -; V: TRBV24-1; J: TRBJ2-1; DNA: TGTGCCACCAGTGATTTTAGGAGGGGGAGCTCCTACAATGAGCAGTTCTTC; CDR3: CATSDFRRGSSYNEQFF
D: TRBD1; size: many; V: TRBV2; J: TRBJ2-5; DNA: TGTGCCAGCAGTTCAGGGGGCCAGACCCAGTACTTC; CDR3: CASSSGGQTQYF
D: TRBD1; size: many; V: TRBV12-3/TRBV12-4; J: TRBJ1-2; DNA: TGTGCCAGCAGCGATACCGGGACAGGGGTAAATGGCTACACCTTC; CDR3: CASSDTGTGVNGYTF
D: -; size: many; V: TRBV6-5; J: TRBJ2-5; DNA: TGTGCCAGCAGTTACGGCACGGGACCCCGAGCAGAGACCCAGTACTTC; CDR3: CASSYGTGPRAETQYF
D: -; size: many; V: TRBV12-3/TRBV12-4; J: TRBJ1-1; DNA: TGTGCCAGCAGTTTCGGGGCAGGGGAAGCTTTCTTT; CDR3: CASSFGAGEAFF
D: TRBD1; size: few; V: TRBV7-3; J: TRBJ2-3; DNA: TGTGCCAGCAGCCTCGGGACAGGGGGCGTCACAGATACGCAGTATTTT; CDR3: CASSLGTGGVTDTQYF
D: -; size: few; V: TRBV6-6; J: TRBJ2-5; DNA: TGTGCCAGCAGTTACTCGAAGGCGGGGCGAGAGACCCAGTACTTC; CDR3: CASSYSKAGRETQYF
D: -; size: -; V: TRBV7-8; J: TRBJ2-3; DNA: TGTGCCAGCAGCCCCAACCCGAACAGCGTTAGCACAGATACGCAGTATTTT; CDR3: CASSPNPNSVSTDTQYF
D: -; size: -; V: TRBV7-9; J: TRBJ1-6; DNA: TGTGCCAGCAGCTTAGTTAATTCACCCCTCCACTTT; CDR3: CASSLVNSPLHF
D: TRBD1; size: many; V: TRBV20-1; J: TRBJ2-1; DNA: TGCAGTGCTAAGTTAGACAGGGCTGTTTCGAATGAGCAGTTCTTC; CDR3: CSAKLDRAVSNEQFF
D: TRBD2; size: few; V: TRBV7-9; J: TRBJ2-1; DNA: TGTGCCAGCAGCAGATTAGCGGGGACCCTAGGCAATGAGCAGTTCTTC; CDR3: CASSRLAGTLGNEQFF
D: -; size: -; V: TRBV7-2; J: TRBJ1-1; DNA: TGTGCCAGCAGCTTTGGGTGGGCGAACACTGAAGCTTTCTTT; CDR3: CASSFGWANTEAFF
D: TRBD2; size: -; V: TRBV7-3; J: TRBJ2-1; DNA: TGTGCCAGCAGCATTCTACCTGGGACTAGCGGCCTCAATGAGCAGTTCTTC; CDR3: CASSILPGTSGLNEQFF
D: -; size: few; V: TRBV4-1; J: TRBJ1-1; DNA: TGCGCCAGCAGCCACTATATACAGGAACTCCGGGGTGCTTTCTTT; CDR3: CASSHYIQELRGAFF
D: -; size: -; V: TRBV27; J: TRBJ2-6; DNA: TGTGCCAGCAGTTTAATACAGGGTATAGCTGGGGCCAACGTCCTGACTTTC; CDR3: CASSLIQGIAGANVLTF
D: TRBD2; size: many; V: TRBV6-2/TRBV6-3; J: TRBJ2-1; DNA: TGTGCCAGCACCCGACTAGCGGGAGTCGATGAGCAGTTCTTC; CDR3: CASTRLAGVDEQFF
D: TRBD1; size: many; V: TRBV5-1; J: TRBJ2-7; DNA: TGCGCCAGCAGCGCCGGGACAGGGTCGTGGGAGCAGTACTTC; CDR3: CASSAGTGSWEQYF
D: TRBD2; size: -; V: TRBV27; J: TRBJ2-1; DNA: TGTGCCAGCAGTTACCTGGGGACTAGCGTCTACAATGAGCAGTTCTTC; CDR3: CASSYLGTSVYNEQFF
D: -; size: few; V: TRBV14; J: TRBJ2-7; DNA: TGTGCCAGCAGCCAAATCTCCTACGAGCAGTACTTC; CDR3: CASSQISYEQYF
D: -; size: few; V: TRBV19; J: TRBJ1-1; DNA: TGTGCCAGTAGTATTATGGGGGTCGTGGGTGAAGCTTTCTTT; CDR3: CASSIMGVVGEAFF
D: -; size: many; V: TRBV12-3/TRBV12-4; J: TRBJ1-2; DNA: TGTGCCAGCAGTTCCAGGTTCGGTGGCTACACCTTC; CDR3: CASSSRFGGYTF
D: -; size: many; V: TRBV6-5; J: TRBJ1-2; DNA: TGTGCCAGCGGCGGGATTAACTATGGCTACACCTTC; CDR3: CASGGINYGYTF
D: -; size: -; V: TRBV12-3/TRBV12-4; J: TRBJ2-3; DNA: TGTGCCAGCAGTTCTCGCGGGAAGGCGACAGATACGCAGTATTTT; CDR3: CASSSRGKATDTQYF